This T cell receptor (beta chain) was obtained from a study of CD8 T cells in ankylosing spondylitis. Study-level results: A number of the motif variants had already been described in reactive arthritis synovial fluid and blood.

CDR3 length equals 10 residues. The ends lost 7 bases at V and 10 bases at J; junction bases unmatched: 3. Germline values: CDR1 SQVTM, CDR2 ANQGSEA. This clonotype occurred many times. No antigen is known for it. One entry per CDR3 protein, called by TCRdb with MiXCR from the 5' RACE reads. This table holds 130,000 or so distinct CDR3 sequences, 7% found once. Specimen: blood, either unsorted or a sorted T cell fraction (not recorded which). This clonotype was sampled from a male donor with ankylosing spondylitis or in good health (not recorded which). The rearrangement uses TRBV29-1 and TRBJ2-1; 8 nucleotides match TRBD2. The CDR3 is CSARLAEQFF. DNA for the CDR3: TGCAGCGCCAGACTAGCGGAGCAGTTCTTC.